This TCR beta chain comes out of a study of regulatory T cells in long-lasting Graves disease. Study overall: With positive TSH receptor antibodies and over 5 years of antithyroid drugs, Graves' disease was considered persistent. Whole-study results and caveats: Comparison showed that persistent patients shared more public clonotypes (about 2,600) than new patients (approximately 930). With persistent disease, TRBV28, TRBJ1-2 and TRBJ2-5 were the favored segments.

The CDR3 sequence is 13 residues long. Germline trimming cut 5 bases from V and 4 bases from J; bases unmatched to any gene: 6. Germline V gene data show CDR1 as SQVTM and CDR2 as ANQGSEA. To note about this clonotype: Its antigen remains unidentified.

Library construction for TCR beta used iRepertoire HTBI primers and Arm-PCR of CDR3 regions. From the multiplex PCR reads, TCRdb called clonotypes with MiXCR, one entry per CDR3 protein. The top ten hold over 7.5% of the sample, which has about 470,000 distinct CDR3 sequences, around 21% seen once. Stated time point: persistent/refractory GD, antithyroid drugs over 5 years with positive TRAb. PBMC RNA was the source of the TCR library. The patients included were those that came from an endocrinology department in Xi'an, China. The chain is built from TRBV29-1 and TRBJ2-7; 9 bases align to TRBD1. The TCR sequence derives from a female donor with Graves disease. Sequenced material: peripheral blood mononuclear cells (PBMCs), taken when the disease was refractory, from a patient treated with antithyroid drugs. The CDR3 here is CSVHGDREYEQYF. DNA for the CDR3: TGCAGCGTTCATGGGGACAGGGAGTACGAGCAGTACTTC.